Presented here are 13 T cell receptor beta chains from one specimen sequenced in a study of blood T cells in healthy people across ages. For the second PCR, which ran for 7 to 11 cycles, a sample-barcoded 5' primer and a J-beta primer mix were used. TCRdb reprocessed the 5' RACE reads via MiXCR and lists one record per CDR3 protein. This sample has 1.5 million to 2 million distinct CDR3 sequences; 28% occur once, and the top ten carry roughly 8%. Sequencing input: blood. These receptors all stem from a woman aged 25 to 39 in good health.

This clonotype occurred many times. This chain links TRBV9 with TRBJ2-5; 10 nucleotides align to TRBD2. V dropped 1 base and J dropped 4; count of bases not matched to a gene: 4. The germline V gene has CDR1 SGDLS and CDR2 YYNGEE. This CDR3 comprises 15 residues. The CDR3 DNA sequence: TGTGCCAGCAGCGTATCGCCTAGCGGGAGAGAGACCCAGTACTTC. Translating it yields CASSVSPSGRETQYF. Together with reference TRBV9 and TRBJ2-5, the CDR3 gives the full variable domain: DSGVTQTPKHLITATGQRVTLRCSPRSGDLSVYWYQQSLDQGLQFLIQYYNGEERAKGNILERFSAQQFPDLHSELNLSSLELGDSALYFCASSVSPSGRETQYFGPGTRLLVL.

This clonotype occurred a few times. The chain employs TRBV5-1 and TRBJ2-3, with 12 bases that match TRBD2. V was pared by 5 bases and J by 5 bases, with 6 bases of the junction left unmatched. CDR3 length: 15 amino acids. Germline values: CDR1 SGHRS, CDR2 YFSETQ. The CDR3 is CASRVATSGRDTQYF. The CDR3 DNA reads as TGCGCCAGCAGAGTCGCGACTAGCGGGAGAGATACGCAGTATTTT. The variable domain in full, with the rest retrieved from reference TRBV5-1 and TRBJ2-3, is KAGVTQTPRYLIKTRGQQVTLSCSPISGHRSVSWYQQTPGQGLQFLFEYFSETQRNKGNFPGRFSGRQFSNSRSEMNVSTLELGDSALYLCASRVATSGRDTQYFGPGTRLTVL.

The chain is built from TRBV21-1 and TRBJ2-4; no check of the table's D call, TRBD1, against the DNA was made. The DNA matches TRBJ2-7 better at its end, which makes the J call doubtful. TRBV21-1 is designated a pseudogene. The CDR3 totals 19 residues. This CDR3 reads CASSQGGEDRVRSGYEQYF. The CDR3 DNA follows: TGTGCCAGCAGCCAGGGCGGGGAAGACAGGGTTCGATCTGGATACGAGCAGTACTTC.

This clonotype showed up just a few times. The chain combines TRBV6-1 with TRBJ1-6; no reliable D call. The CDR3 is 14 amino acids. Trimming stripped 6 bases from V and 10 bases from J, with 16 bases between. Germline CDR1 and CDR2: MNHNS and SASEGT. DNA of the CDR3: TGTGCCAGCAGCCGGCAGGCGATCGGGTCACCCCTCCACTTT. Amino acid sequence: CASSRQAIGSPLHF.

The sample holds a few counts of this clonotype. The rearrangement joins TRBV28 to TRBJ2-3, with unresolved D. Germline V gene lookup returns CDR1 MDHEN and CDR2 SYDVKM. With 3 bases removed from V and 0 bases from J, the gap between germline ends came to 10 bases. The length of the CDR3 is 15 residues. Written as DNA, the CDR3 is TGTGCCAGCAGTTTTCCGCAGACTAGCACAGATACGCAGTATTTT. It encodes CASSFPQTSTDTQYF.

The sample holds many counts of this clonotype. J is TRBJ2-1 and V is TRBV10-3, with TRBD2 as a possible D gene (6 bases). CDR3 length: 16 amino acids. CDR1 is ENHRY, CDR2 SYGVKD, per germline. V lost 0 bases to trimming and J lost 0 bases, with 9 bases between them. DNA of the CDR3: TGTGCCATCAGTGAGTCGGCCGGGAGCTCCTACAATGAGCAGTTCTTC. It is translated as CAISESAGSSYNEQFF.

Comments on this clonotype: A clone one base away is much larger, so this may be a read error. V is TRBV3-1 and J is TRBJ1-5; no clear D. CDR1 and CDR2 (germline): LGHDT, YNNKEL (reference sequence). The CDR3 totals 15 residues. CDR3 in amino acids: CAGSQSDTNNQPQHF. CDR3 coding DNA: TGTGCCGGCAGCCAAAGTGACACCAACAATCAGCCCCAGCATTTT.

This clonotype has only a few counts. The junction and the germline gene differ at one end; a read error may be behind it. The chain recombines TRBV12-3 or TRBV12-4 with TRBJ1-6, with D possibly being TRBD1 (5 bases). The CDR3 is 14 residues long. CDR3 coding DNA: TGTGTCAGCAGTTTAGCGCTAGGGGTTTCACCCCTCCACTTT. This codes for CVSSLALGVSPLHF.

This clonotype has only a few counts. V is TRBV20-1 and J is TRBJ2-7; D assignment may be TRBD1 or TRBD2 (5 bases each). The germline gives CDR1 DFQATT, CDR2 SNEGSKA (reference sequence). V lost 5 bases, J lost 2 bases, and 13 bases lay in between. The CDR3 is made up of 13 amino acids. The CDR3 here is CSASRDPTYEQYF. In DNA, the CDR3 is TGCAGTGCTTCCCGGGACCCCACCTACGAGCAGTACTTC.

The rearrangement links TRBV25-1 to TRBJ1-1; TRBD1 agrees at 7 bases. Germline V gene sequence: CDR1 MGHDK, CDR2 SYGVNS. With V trimmed by 5 bases and J by 5 bases, 8 bases remained unmatched. CDR3 length: 14 amino acids. Here the CDR3 reads CASSNHLRGTEAFF. The DNA for the CDR3 is TGTGCCAGCAGTAACCATCTCAGGGGGACTGAAGCTTTCTTT.

This clonotype was picked up one time. CDR3 amino acids: CASSPGSTTDTQYF. The CDR3 nucleotides read TGTGCCAGCTCTCCCGGGTCTACCACAGATACGCAGTATTTT. The V and J genes are TRBV18 and TRBJ2-3; D call uncertain. Germline CDR1 KGHSH, CDR2 LQKENI. The CDR3 extends over 14 amino acids. The germline V and J ends were trimmed by 6 bases and 2 bases, with 12 bases remaining between them.

The chain has TRBV12-3 or TRBV12-4 and TRBJ1-6; TRBD1 agrees at 7 bases. The V and J ends lost 4 bases and 7 bases, in that order; junction bases with no gene match: 4. CDR3 length: 14 residues. CDR3 sequence reads: CASSWGQINSPLHF. CDR3 DNA: TGTGCCAGCAGTTGGGGACAGATAAATTCACCCCTCCACTTT.

This clonotype was observed many times. The chain couples TRBV27 to TRBJ2-1, with 10 bases lining up with TRBD1. The CDR3 runs 15 residues. Germline values: CDR1 MNHEY, CDR2 SMNVEV (reference sequence). Trimming at V came to 0 bases and at J to 8 bases, leaving 4 bases not matched to a gene. CDR3 region: CASSLSGDRGHEQFF. CDR3 nucleotides: TGTGCCAGCAGTTTATCGGGGGACAGGGGCCATGAGCAGTTCTTC.